These 18 T cell receptor beta chains were sequenced from one sample in a study of technical replicates of blood from a few donors. TCRdb keeps only in-frame clones here, not all; method: immunoSEQ multiplex PCR. The sample has tens of thousands of clones; 80% to 95% are singletons. The sequencing input was T cells isolated from PBMCs. These TCRs come from a human donor in good health.

Concerning this clone: The sample contains more than one DNA sequence encoding this CDR3. The chain is built from TRBV27 and TRBJ2-1; D not certain. CDR3 length: 11 amino acids. Germline CDR1 reads MNHEY; CDR2 reads SMNVEV (reference sequence). Trimming removed 3 bases at V and 7 bases at J, with 4 bases between. CDR3 loop: CASSFGNEQFF. CDR3 bases: TGTGCCAGCAGTTTCGGGAATGAGCAGTTCTTC.

The chain recombines TRBV4-1 with TRBJ2-7; possible D gene TRBD1, 5 bases. Germline V gene data show CDR1 as MGHRA and CDR2 as YSYEKL. Trimming took off 2 bases at V and 1 base at J, with 12 bases between the two ends. CDR3 length: 15 amino acids. CDR3 sequence (DNA): TGCGCCAGCAGCCAACAACAGGAGAGGTCCTACGAGCAGTACTTC. This encodes CASSQQQERSYEQYF.

V is TRBV7-2 and J is TRBJ2-1; 9 bases line up with TRBD2. Trimming cost V 8 bases and J 4 bases; bases outside gene matches: 9. CDR1 and CDR2 (germline): SGHTA, FQGNSA. This CDR3 region has 15 residues. The chain's CDR3 is CASGSGTSRYNEQFF. The CDR3 DNA is TGTGCCAGCGGGTCCGGGACTAGCAGATACAATGAGCAGTTCTTC.

CDR3 in amino acids: CASSQDGEALRETQYF. The CDR3 coding sequence is TGTGCCAGCAGCCAAGATGGAGAAGCGTTACGAGAGACCCAGTACTTC. The V gene is TRBV4-2, the J gene TRBJ2-5; D unresolved. Trimming shortened V by 0 bases and J by 4 bases, and 15 bases separated the two germline ends. The germline CDR1 and CDR2 sequences are LGHNA and YNFKEQ. The CDR3 length is 16 residues.

The chain joins TRBV7-3 to TRBJ1-2; TRBD1 agrees at 7 bases. Trimming at V came to 1 base and at J to 7 bases, leaving 15 bases not matched to a gene. The CDR3 length is 17 residues. Germline lookup yields CDR1 SGHTA and CDR2 FQGTGA. The CDR3 reads CASSLIWDREIAIGYTF. The CDR3 bases are TGTGCCAGCAGCTTAATTTGGGACAGAGAAATAGCAATTGGCTACACCTTC.

The chain carries TRBV28 and TRBJ1-4; D is uncertain. Germline V lookup: CDR1 MDHEN, CDR2 SYDVKM. V dropped 3 bases and J dropped 6 bases, with 8 bases sitting between them. CDR3 size: 13 residues. CDR3 DNA sequence: TGTGCCAGCAGTTTCCGGAGCTATGAAAAACTGTTTTTT. It encodes CASSFRSYEKLFF. The full variable domain, rest sourced from reference TRBV28 and TRBJ1-4, is DVKVTQSSRYLVKRTGEKVFLECVQDMDHENMFWYRQDPGLGLRLIYFSYDVKMKEKGDIPEGYSVSREKKERFSLILESASTNQTSMYLCASSFRSYEKLFFGSGTQLSVL.

This sequence joins TRBV5-1 and TRBJ2-1; D ambiguous. CDR3 size: 11 residues. Germline values: CDR1 SGHRS, CDR2 YFSETQ. The ends were cut back, 3 bases at V and 8 bases at J, with 6 bases in the middle. The CDR3 nucleotides are TGCGCCAGCAGCTCATTTGATGAGCAGTTCTTC. Its translation: CASSSFDEQFF.

The chain employs TRBV5-1 and TRBJ1-5; D uncertain. V lost 0 bases and J lost 10, with 11 bases in between. This CDR3 contains 13 residues. Germline V gene data show CDR1 as SGHRS and CDR2 as YFSETQ. The CDR3 loop reads CASSLEPEGPQHF. In DNA form, the CDR3 reads TGCGCCAGCAGCTTGGAACCGGAGGGCCCCCAGCATTTT.

The chain links TRBV2 to TRBJ2-5; D remains unclear. The germline gives CDR1 SNHLY, CDR2 FYNNEI. Trimming shortened V by 5 bases and J by 2 bases, and 3 bases separated the two germline ends. This CDR3 spans 11 amino acids. CDR3 in amino acids: CASSPQETQYF. Written as DNA, the CDR3 is TGTGCCAGCAGTCCTCAAGAGACCCAGTACTTC. Together with reference TRBV2 and TRBJ2-5, the CDR3 gives the full variable domain: EPEVTQTPSHQVTQMGQEVILRCVPISNHLYFYWYRQILGQKVEFLVSFYNNEISEKSEIFDDQFSVERPDGSNFTLKIRSTKLEDSAMYFCASSPQETQYFGPGTRLLVL.

The chain has TRBV6-5 and TRBJ2-1; the D gene is possibly TRBD1 (6 bases). The germline V and J ends were trimmed by 2 bases and 5 bases, with 10 bases remaining between them. Looked up from germline, CDR1 is MNHEY and CDR2 is SVGAGI. The length of the CDR3 is 14 residues. The CDR3 sequence is CASSYNRVHNEQFF. The CDR3 DNA is TGTGCCAGCAGTTACAACAGGGTCCACAATGAGCAGTTCTTC.

The chain couples TRBV10-1 to TRBJ2-2, with 8 bases aligning to TRBD1. This CDR3 has 15 amino acids. Germline CDR1 is WNHNN and CDR2 is SYGVQD (reference sequence). Trimming cost V 5 bases and J 3 bases; bases outside gene matches: 5. The CDR3 DNA sequence: TGCGCCAGCAGTCAGGACAGGGAGGACACCGGGGAGCTGTTTTTT. This translates into CASSQDREDTGELFF.

The chain uses TRBV29-1 and TRBJ2-7, with D hard to call. Trimming left V 4 bases short and J 0 bases short, with 10 bases between. This CDR3 region has 13 residues. Germline V gives CDR1 SQVTM, CDR2 ANQGSEA. CDR3 sequence: CSVVESYSYEQYF. The CDR3 DNA is TGCAGCGTTGTTGAATCCTACTCCTACGAGCAGTACTTC.

This chain joins TRBV7-9 and TRBJ1-1; D may be TRBD1 (5 bases). Germline CDR1 and CDR2: SEHNR and FQNEAQ (reference sequence). V was pared by 6 bases and J by 11 bases, with 16 bases between. The CDR3 extends over 12 amino acids. CDR3 sequence (DNA): TGTGCCAGCAGTACCCGGGACTTAGAGGCTTTCTTT. This gives the protein CASSTRDLEAFF.

The chain uses TRBV4-3 and TRBJ2-7, with TRBD2 matching 8 bases. Per germline, CDR1 LGHNA and CDR2 YSLEER. Trimming at V came to 0 bases and at J to 2 bases, leaving 0 bases not matched to a gene. The CDR3 covers 14 residues. CDR3 region: CASSQDGRAYEQYF. The CDR3 coding sequence is TGCGCCAGCAGCCAAGACGGGAGGGCCTACGAGCAGTACTTC.

CDR3 protein: CASSWTVDNEKLFF. The DNA of the CDR3 is TGTGCCAGCAGCTGGACAGTAGACAATGAAAAACTGTTTTTT. This chain links TRBV2 with TRBJ1-4, with D perhaps matching TRBD1 (6 bases). Looked up from germline, CDR1 is SNHLY and CDR2 is FYNNEI. The germline V and J ends were trimmed by 6 bases and 5 bases, with 13 bases remaining between them. The CDR3 runs 14 residues.

This clone was recorded only once. The V and J genes are TRBV11-2 and TRBJ1-2; 7 positions match TRBD1. CDR3 size: 14 residues. Per germline, CDR1 SGHAT and CDR2 FQNNGV. Trimming removed 4 bases from V and 8 bases from J; junction bases left unmatched: 10. CDR3 sequence reads: CASSSSGQGEGYTF. As DNA, the CDR3 is TGTGCCAGCAGCTCTAGTGGCCAGGGGGAAGGCTACACCTTC.

The chain carries TRBV4-1 and TRBJ1-1, with D possibly being TRBD1 (5 bases). V shed 5 bases and J shed 6 bases, with 13 bases lying between them. Per the germline V gene, CDR1 is MGHRA and CDR2 is YSYEKL. This CDR3 spans 13 amino acids. CDR3 protein: CASSATRAPEAFF. CDR3 DNA: TGCGCCAGCAGCGCGACCAGGGCTCCTGAAGCTTTCTTT.

This chain uses TRBV7-9 with TRBJ2-7, with D tentatively TRBD2 (5 bases). Germline values: CDR1 SEHNR, CDR2 FQNEAQ (reference sequence). This CDR3 is 12 amino acids long. The V end was cut by 6 bases, the J end by 6 bases, with 12 bases between. DNA of the CDR3: TGTGCCAGCAGTAGCGCCATCGGCGAGCAGTACTTC. Translated: CASSSAIGEQYF.